This T cell receptor (beta chain) was sequenced for a study of breast tumors, draining lymph nodes, adjacent tissues. The lymph nodes were axillary draining lymph nodes from breast cancer patients. Germline V gene sequence: CDR1 SGDLS, CDR2 YYNGEE. The V and J ends lost 3 bases and 2 bases respectively, with 17 bases between them. The CDR3 contains 17 residues. This clonotype was recorded at least ten times. What it recognizes is unknown. TCRdb used MiXCR to reprocess the multiplex PCR reads, holding one entry per CDR3 protein. The sample includes 83,000 or so distinct CDR3 sequences, approximately 20% of them seen just once. Whole-study findings and limits: Tumor TCR diversity was below lymph nodes but above nontumor tissue. Most tumor T cells seemingly derive from lymph node, then expand in tumor. Tumor and nontumor repertoires were significantly more similar in luminal-like than in basal-like breast cancer. Data only fit, rather than demonstrated, lymph node origin of most tumor T cells.

Sequenced input: axillary lymph node tissue. The clonotype was recovered from a female donor with breast cancer. Some clones in this sample may be carry-over from other donors' samples. The rearrangement joins TRBV9 to TRBJ2-2; weak D call: TRBD1 (6 bases). CDR3 nucleotide sequence: TGTGCCAGCAGCGCAGGGAAACAGGGCATTAACACCGGGGAGCTGTTTTTT. It yields the protein CASSAGKQGINTGELFF. The whole variable domain, filled in from reference TRBV9 and TRBJ2-2, reads DSGVTQTPKHLITATGQRVTLRCSPRSGDLSVYWYQQSLDQGLQFLIQYYNGEERAKGNILERFSAQQFPDLHSELNLSSLELGDSALYFCASSAGKQGINTGELFFGEGSRLTVL.